Listed below are T cell receptor beta chains from one sample, sequenced in a study of T cell changes during pregnancy in multiple sclerosis. TCRdb keeps only in-frame clones here, not all; method: immunoSEQ multiplex PCR. The sample includes 15,000 to 20,000 clones, 85% to 90% of them seen just once. Here the sequenced sample was CD8+ T cells from peripheral blood mononuclear cells, taken in the third trimester of pregnancy. The receptors derive from a female donor in good health, enrolled as a control in a pregnancy study. CDR3s include the opening cysteine and the closing phenylalanine or tryptophan. A D gene is named only where the DNA matches it firmly. Size is omitted from some rows. Given values are once, few, many or a class for expanded clones.

.	medium-sized	TRBJ1-1	TRBV29-1	CSVAVREMNTEAFF	TGCAGCGTTGCGGTAAGGGAGATGAACACTGAAGCTTTCTTT
.	few	TRBJ2-2	TRBV29-1	CSVVIVNTGELFF	TGCAGCGTTGTAATCGTCAACACCGGGGAGCTGTTTTTT
TRBD2	few	TRBJ2-3	TRBV6-1	CASSESRGSGADTQYF	TGTGCCAGCAGTGAATCGCGGGGGAGTGGCGCAGATACGCAGTATTTT
.	few	TRBJ2-6	TRBV6-5	CASSYEGSGANVLTF	TGTGCCAGCAGTTACGAGGGATCCGGGGCCAACGTCCTGACTTTC
.	.	TRBJ2-7	TRBV23-1	CASTGQTTYYEQYF	TGCGCCAGCACCGGACAGACGACTTACTACGAGCAGTACTTC
.	.	TRBJ2-1	TRBV13	CASSFPLDEQFF	TGTGCCAGCAGCTTCCCCCTTGATGAGCAGTTCTTC
.	many	TRBJ2-2	TRBV6-1	CASTHGSGDTGELFF	TGTGCCAGCACACACGGGAGTGGGGACACCGGGGAGCTGTTTTTT
.	.	TRBJ2-5	TRBV9	CASSSETGTPQETQYF	TGTGCCAGCAGCTCAGAGACCGGGACTCCGCAAGAGACCCAGTACTTC
TRBD1	.	TRBJ1-3	TRBV4-3	CASSPTTGFDTIYF	TGCGCCAGCAGCCCAACGACAGGGTTTGACACCATATATTTT
TRBD1	once	TRBJ2-5	TRBV18	CASSPPDRSETQYF	TGTGCCAGCTCTCCTCCGGACAGGAGTGAGACCCAGTACTTC
.	.	TRBJ1-1	TRBV25-1	CASSEGWSTEAFF	TGTGCCAGCAGTGAAGGGTGGAGCACTGAAGCTTTCTTT
TRBD2	.	TRBJ2-1	TRBV4-1	CASSQESSGENEQFF	TGCGCCAGCAGCCAAGAATCCAGCGGGGAAAATGAGCAGTTCTTC
TRBD2	.	TRBJ2-5	TRBV19	CASSRRLAGGQETQYF	TGTGCCAGTAGTCGGCGACTAGCGGGAGGCCAAGAGACCCAGTACTTC
.	.	TRBJ2-1	TRBV4-3	CASSQATPLGDEQFF	TGCGCCAGCAGCCAAGCGACCCCCCTGGGCGATGAGCAGTTCTTC
TRBD1	.	TRBJ2-7	TRBV7-3	CASSLMGQESYEQYF	TGTGCCAGCAGCTTAATGGGACAGGAGTCCTACGAGCAGTACTTC
.	.	TRBJ2-1	TRBV7-6	CASSPHGDTDNEQFF	TGTGCCAGCAGCCCCCACGGGGACACGGACAATGAGCAGTTCTTC
.	.	TRBJ1-2	TRBV7-9	CASSLEGGRRPGYTF	TGTGCCAGCAGCTTAGAGGGGGGGCGCCGTCCTGGCTACACCTTC
.	.	TRBJ2-1	TRBV11-1	CASSLWGDHNEQFF	TGTGCCAGCAGCTTATGGGGGGACCACAATGAGCAGTTCTTC
.	.	TRBJ2-7	TRBV7-9	CASSLAPDNYEQYF	TGTGCCAGCAGCTTGGCCCCTGACAACTACGAGCAGTACTTC
TRBD1	.	TRBJ1-2	TRBV28	CATGTEFNYGYTF	TGTGCCACCGGGACAGAATTTAACTATGGCTACACCTTC
.	.	TRBJ2-7	TRBV27	CASSPGGREQYF	TGTGCCAGCAGTCCCGGGGGGCGAGAGCAGTACTTC
.	.	TRBJ2-7	TRBV15	CATSRGAGPTYEQYF	TGTGCCACCAGCAGAGGCGCGGGGCCTACCTACGAGCAGTACTTC
TRBD1	.	TRBJ1-2	TRBV5-1	CASSLAQGDGYTF	TGCGCCAGCAGCTTGGCCCAGGGGGATGGCTACACCTTC
TRBD2	.	TRBJ2-3	TRBV28	CASSWEAGSGGADTQYF	TGTGCCAGCAGCTGGGAAGCAGGGTCGGGAGGGGCAGATACGCAGTATTTT
.	.	TRBJ1-1	TRBV29-1	CSVRRGEAFF	TGCAGCGTTCGTAGGGGTGAAGCTTTCTTT
.	.	TRBJ1-1	TRBV5-6	CASSLRGTEAFF	TGTGCCAGCAGCTTAAGGGGAACTGAAGCTTTCTTT
.	.	TRBJ2-5	TRBV7-9	CASSLIRVGETQYF	TGTGCCAGCAGCTTAATCAGGGTCGGAGAGACCCAGTACTTC
TRBD2	.	TRBJ2-3	TRBV7-7	CASSDSGGKDTQYF	TGTGCCAGCAGCGATAGCGGGGGGAAAGATACGCAGTATTTT
TRBD1	.	TRBJ2-5	TRBV7-2	CASSSPGTGDLEETQYF	TGTGCCAGCAGTTCTCCCGGGACAGGGGATCTAGAGGAGACCCAGTACTTC
TRBD1	.	TRBJ1-6	TRBV7-2	CASSAPTGTGYNSPLHF	TGTGCCAGCAGCGCCCCCACCGGGACAGGGTATAATTCACCCCTCCACTTT
.	.	TRBJ1-1	TRBV7-8	CASSQGREGEAFF	TGTGCCAGCAGCCAGGGCAGGGAAGGAGAAGCTTTCTTT
.	few	TRBJ2-5	TRBV28	CASSLGWGPETQYF	TGTGCCAGCAGTTTAGGGTGGGGGCCAGAGACCCAGTACTTC
.	once	TRBJ2-6	TRBV15	CATSRDQGSATGANVLTF	TGTGCCACCAGCAGAGATCAGGGTTCGGCTACTGGGGCCAACGTCCTGACTTTC
.	few	TRBJ1-6	TRBV28	CASSLSGGSPLHF	TGTGCCAGCAGTTTATCGGGGGGTTCACCCCTCCACTTT
.	.	TRBJ1-1	TRBV11-2	CASSPLAFF	TGTGCCAGCAGCCCACTGGCTTTCTTT
.	.	TRBJ2-5	TRBV7-9	CASSLVWSDNETQYF	TGTGCCAGCAGCTTAGTGTGGTCGGACAACGAGACCCAGTACTTC
.	.	TRBJ2-2	TRBV4-3	CASSQERQGYTGELFF	TGCGCCAGCAGCCAAGAACGGCAGGGCTACACCGGGGAGCTGTTTTTT
.	few	TRBJ2-1	TRBV7-9	CASSSGEAGIRNEQFF	TGTGCCAGCAGCTCCGGGGAGGCAGGGATTAGGAATGAGCAGTTCTTC
TRBD2	.	TRBJ2-3	TRBV28	CASSLTSGGKQYF	TGTGCCAGCAGTTTAACTAGCGGGGGCAAACAGTATTTT
.	.	TRBJ2-1	TRBV13	CASSLYFESYNEQFF	TGTGCCAGCAGCTTATATTTTGAGAGCTACAATGAGCAGTTCTTC
TRBD1	once	TRBJ1-4	TRBV6-5	CASSYLGQGRELFF	TGTGCCAGCAGTTACTTGGGACAGGGTCGGGAACTGTTTTTT
.	.	TRBJ1-3	TRBV18	CASSPRQVLSGNTIYF	TGTGCCAGCTCACCCAGACAGGTCCTCTCTGGAAACACCATATATTTT
TRBD2	.	TRBJ2-5	TRBV5-4	CASSYPRGGLEETQYF	TGTGCCAGCAGCTACCCGCGGGGGGGCCTGGAAGAGACCCAGTACTTC
TRBD2	.	TRBJ2-7	TRBV27	CASSPWLGGSYEQYF	TGTGCCAGCAGTCCCTGGTTGGGCGGGAGCTACGAGCAGTACTTC
TRBD2	.	TRBJ2-1	TRBV11-2	CASSLDLGLAGYNEQFF	TGTGCCAGCAGCTTAGATCTCGGACTAGCGGGATACAATGAGCAGTTCTTC